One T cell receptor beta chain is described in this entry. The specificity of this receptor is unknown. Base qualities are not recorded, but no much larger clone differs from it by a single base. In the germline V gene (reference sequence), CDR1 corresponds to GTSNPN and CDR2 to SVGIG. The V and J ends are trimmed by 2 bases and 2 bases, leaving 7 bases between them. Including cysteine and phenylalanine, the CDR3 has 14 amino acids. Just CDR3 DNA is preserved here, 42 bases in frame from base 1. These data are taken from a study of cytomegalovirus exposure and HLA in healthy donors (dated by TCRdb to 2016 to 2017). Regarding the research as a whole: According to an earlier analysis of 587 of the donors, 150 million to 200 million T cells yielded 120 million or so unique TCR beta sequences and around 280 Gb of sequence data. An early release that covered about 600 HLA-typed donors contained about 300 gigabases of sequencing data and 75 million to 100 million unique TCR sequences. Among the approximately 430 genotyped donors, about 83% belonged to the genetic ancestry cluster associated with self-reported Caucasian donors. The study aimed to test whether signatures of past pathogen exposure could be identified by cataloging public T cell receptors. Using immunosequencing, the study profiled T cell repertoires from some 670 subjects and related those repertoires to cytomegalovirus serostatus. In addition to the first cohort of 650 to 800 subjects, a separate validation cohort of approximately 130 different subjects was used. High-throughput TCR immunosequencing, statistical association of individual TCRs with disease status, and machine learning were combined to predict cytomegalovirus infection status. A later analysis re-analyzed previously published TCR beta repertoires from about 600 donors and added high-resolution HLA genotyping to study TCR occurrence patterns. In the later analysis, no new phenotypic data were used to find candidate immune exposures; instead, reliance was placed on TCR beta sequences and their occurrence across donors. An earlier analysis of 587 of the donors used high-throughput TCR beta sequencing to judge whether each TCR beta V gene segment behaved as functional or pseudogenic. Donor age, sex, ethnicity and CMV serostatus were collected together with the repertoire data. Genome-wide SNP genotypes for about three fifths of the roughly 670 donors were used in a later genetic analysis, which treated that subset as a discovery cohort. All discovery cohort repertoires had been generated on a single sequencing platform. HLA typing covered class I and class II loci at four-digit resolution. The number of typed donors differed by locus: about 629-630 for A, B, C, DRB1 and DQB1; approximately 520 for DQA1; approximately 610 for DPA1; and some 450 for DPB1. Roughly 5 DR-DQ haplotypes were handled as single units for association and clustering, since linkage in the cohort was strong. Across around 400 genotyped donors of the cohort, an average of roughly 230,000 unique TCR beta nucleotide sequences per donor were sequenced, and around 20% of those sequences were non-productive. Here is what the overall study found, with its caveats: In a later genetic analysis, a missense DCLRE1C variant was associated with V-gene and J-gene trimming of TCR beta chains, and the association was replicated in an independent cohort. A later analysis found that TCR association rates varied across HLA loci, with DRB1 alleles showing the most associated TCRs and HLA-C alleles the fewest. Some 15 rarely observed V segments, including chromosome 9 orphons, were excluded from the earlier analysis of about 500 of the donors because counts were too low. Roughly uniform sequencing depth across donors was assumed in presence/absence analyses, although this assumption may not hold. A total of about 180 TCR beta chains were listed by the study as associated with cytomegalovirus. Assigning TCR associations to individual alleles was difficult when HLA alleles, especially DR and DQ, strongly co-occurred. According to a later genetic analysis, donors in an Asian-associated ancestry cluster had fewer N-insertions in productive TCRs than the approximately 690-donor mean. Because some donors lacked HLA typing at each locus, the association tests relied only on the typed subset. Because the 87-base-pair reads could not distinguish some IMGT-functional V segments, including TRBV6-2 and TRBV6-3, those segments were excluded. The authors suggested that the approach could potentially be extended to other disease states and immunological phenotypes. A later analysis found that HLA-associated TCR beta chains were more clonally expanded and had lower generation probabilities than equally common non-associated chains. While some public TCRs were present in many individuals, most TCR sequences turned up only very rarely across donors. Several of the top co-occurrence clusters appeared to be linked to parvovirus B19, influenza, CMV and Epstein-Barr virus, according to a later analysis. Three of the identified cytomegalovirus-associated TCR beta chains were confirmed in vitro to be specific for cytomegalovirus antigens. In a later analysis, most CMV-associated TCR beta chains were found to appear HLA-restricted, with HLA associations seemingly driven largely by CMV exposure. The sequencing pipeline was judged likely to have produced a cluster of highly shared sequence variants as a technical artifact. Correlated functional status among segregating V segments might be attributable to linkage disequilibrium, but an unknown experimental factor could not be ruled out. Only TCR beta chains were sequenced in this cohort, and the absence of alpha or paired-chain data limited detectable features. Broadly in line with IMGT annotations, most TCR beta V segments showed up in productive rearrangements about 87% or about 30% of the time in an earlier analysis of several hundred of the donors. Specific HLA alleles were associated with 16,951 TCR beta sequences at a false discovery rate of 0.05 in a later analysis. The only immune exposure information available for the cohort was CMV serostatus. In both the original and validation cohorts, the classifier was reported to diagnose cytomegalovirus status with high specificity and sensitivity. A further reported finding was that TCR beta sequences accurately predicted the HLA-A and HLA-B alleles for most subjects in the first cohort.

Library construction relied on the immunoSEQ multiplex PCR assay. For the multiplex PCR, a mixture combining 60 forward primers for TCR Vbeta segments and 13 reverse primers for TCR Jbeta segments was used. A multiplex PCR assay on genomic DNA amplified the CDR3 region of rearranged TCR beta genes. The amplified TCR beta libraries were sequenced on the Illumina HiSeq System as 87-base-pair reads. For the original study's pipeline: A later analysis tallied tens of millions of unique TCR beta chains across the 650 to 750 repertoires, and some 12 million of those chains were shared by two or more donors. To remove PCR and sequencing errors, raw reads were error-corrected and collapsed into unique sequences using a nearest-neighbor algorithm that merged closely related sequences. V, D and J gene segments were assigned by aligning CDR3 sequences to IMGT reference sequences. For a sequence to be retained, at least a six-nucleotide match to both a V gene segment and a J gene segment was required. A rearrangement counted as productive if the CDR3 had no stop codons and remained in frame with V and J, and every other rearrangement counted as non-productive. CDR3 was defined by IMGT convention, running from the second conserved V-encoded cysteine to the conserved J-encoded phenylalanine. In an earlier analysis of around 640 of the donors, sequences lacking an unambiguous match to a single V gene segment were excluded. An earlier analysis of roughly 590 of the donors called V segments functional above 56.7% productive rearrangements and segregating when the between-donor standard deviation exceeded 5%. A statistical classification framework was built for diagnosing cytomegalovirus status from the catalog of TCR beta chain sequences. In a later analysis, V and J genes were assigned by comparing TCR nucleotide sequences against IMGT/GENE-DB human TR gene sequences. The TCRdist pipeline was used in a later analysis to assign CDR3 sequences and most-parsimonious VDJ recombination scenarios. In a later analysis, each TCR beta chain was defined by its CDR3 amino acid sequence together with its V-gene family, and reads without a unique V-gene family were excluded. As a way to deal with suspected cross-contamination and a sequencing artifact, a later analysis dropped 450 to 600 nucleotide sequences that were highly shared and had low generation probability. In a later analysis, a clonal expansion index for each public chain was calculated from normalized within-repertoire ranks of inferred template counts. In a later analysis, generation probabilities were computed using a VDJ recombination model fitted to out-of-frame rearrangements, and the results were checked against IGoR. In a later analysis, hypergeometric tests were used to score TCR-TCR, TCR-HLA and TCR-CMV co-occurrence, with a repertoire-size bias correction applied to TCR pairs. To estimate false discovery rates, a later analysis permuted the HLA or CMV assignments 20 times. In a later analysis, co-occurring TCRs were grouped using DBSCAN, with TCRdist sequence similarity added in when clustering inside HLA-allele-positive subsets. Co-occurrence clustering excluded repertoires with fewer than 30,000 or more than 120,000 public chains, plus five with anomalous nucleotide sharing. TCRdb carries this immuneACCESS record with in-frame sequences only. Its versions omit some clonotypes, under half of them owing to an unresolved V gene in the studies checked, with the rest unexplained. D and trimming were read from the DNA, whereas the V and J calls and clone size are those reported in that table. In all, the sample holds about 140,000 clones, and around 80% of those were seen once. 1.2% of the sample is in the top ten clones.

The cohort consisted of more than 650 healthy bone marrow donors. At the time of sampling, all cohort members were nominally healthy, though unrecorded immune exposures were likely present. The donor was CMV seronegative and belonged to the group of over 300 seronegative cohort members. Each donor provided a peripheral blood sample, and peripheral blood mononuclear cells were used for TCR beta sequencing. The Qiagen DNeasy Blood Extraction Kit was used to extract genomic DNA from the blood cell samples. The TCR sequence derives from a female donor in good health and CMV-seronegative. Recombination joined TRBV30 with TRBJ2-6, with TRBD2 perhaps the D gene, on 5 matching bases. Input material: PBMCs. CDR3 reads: CAWSPGAGANVLTF. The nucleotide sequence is TGTGCCTGGAGTCCCGGGGCTGGGGCCAACGTCCTGACTTTC.